This T cell receptor beta chain was observed in a study of blood T cell repertoires in COVID-19. Looking at the study overall: The analysed material was cDNA or gDNA that came from T cells, B-cell-depleted T cells, or PBMCs.

This clone showed up just a few times. The CDR3 is 16 amino acids. The ends lost 4 bases at V and 2 bases at J; junction bases unmatched: 11. Per germline, CDR1 SGHRS and CDR2 YFSETQ. TCRdb keeps only in-frame clones here, not all; method: immunoSEQ multiplex PCR. Among over 100,000 clones listed, around nine tenths were seen once. The chain combines TRBV5-1 with TRBJ1-2; TRBD1 aligns across 7 bases. Sequencing input: peripheral blood. This clonotype originated in a man between 60 and 70 years old with COVID-19, enrolled during active disease. The CDR3 nucleotides are TGCGCCAGCAGCCCGGGGACAGCTAGAACAAACTATGGCTACACCTTC. Encoded protein: CASSPGTARTNYGYTF.